A selection of T cell receptor beta chains follows, all from one sample in a study of vaccination and CD4 T cells after COVID-19. Their recognized antigens are unknown. TCRdb re-called the PCR reads through MiXCR, storing one row per CDR3 protein. The table has 15,000 or so distinct CDR3 sequences, 30% to 40% seen once. This specimen consisted of CD4+ T cells from blood, cultured in vitro, obtained before SARS-CoV-2 vaccination. The receptors shown here come from a human donor who had recovered from COVID-19. Each CDR3 is given with its conserved first and last residue. D genes are given only for firm matches. Clone size is stated in some rows and not others, as once, few, many or a class when expanded.

size: -
V: TRBV7-3
D: -
J: TRBJ1-1
DNA: TGTGCCAGCAGCCGTGGACAGACGAACACTGAAGCTTTCTTT
CDR3: CASSRGQTNTEAFF

size: -
V: TRBV20-1
D: -
J: TRBJ1-3
DNA: TGCAGTGTATTCTCTGGAAACACCATATATTTT
CDR3: CSVFSGNTIYF

size: -
V: TRBV6-2/TRBV6-3
D: -
J: TRBJ1-2
DNA: TGTGCCAGCAGACCGGACAGAAACTATGGCTACACCTTC
CDR3: CASRPDRNYGYTF

size: few
V: TRBV21-1
D: -
J: TRBJ2-2
DNA: TGTGCCAGCAGTAGGTTCAGCAGGACGGAGCCCACCGGGGAGCTGTTTTTT
CDR3: CASSRFSRTEPTGELFF

size: -
V: TRBV9
D: -
J: TRBJ1-1
DNA: TGTGCCAGCAGCGCCGAACTCTCCACTGAAGCTTTCTTT
CDR3: CASSAELSTEAFF

size: few
V: TRBV6-5
D: -
J: TRBJ1-2
DNA: TGTGCCAGCAGTTACTCGATTGCGGATTATAACTATGGCTACACCTTC
CDR3: CASSYSIADYNYGYTF

size: once
V: TRBV4-2
D: TRBD2
J: TRBJ2-7
DNA: TGTGCCAGCAGCCAGGCCCCGGGGCGGGGGGCCGTATACGAGCAGTACTTC
CDR3: CASSQAPGRGAVYEQYF

size: -
V: TRBV10-3
D: TRBD1
J: TRBJ2-3
DNA: TGTGCCATCAGTATAGCAGGGGGCGCAGATACGCAGTATTTT
CDR3: CAISIAGGADTQYF

size: -
V: TRBV20-1
D: -
J: TRBJ2-5
DNA: TGCAGTGCTAGAGATCCCCCAGGGCTTTTGGAGACCCAGTACTTC
CDR3: CSARDPPGLLETQYF

size: -
V: TRBV19
D: TRBD1
J: TRBJ1-4
DNA: TGTGCCAGTAGTATTGATGGACAGGGTAAACTGTTTTTT
CDR3: CASSIDGQGKLFF